Listed below are T cell receptor beta chains from one sample, sequenced in a study of beta chain features in type 1 diabetes. This table comes from immunoSEQ multiplex PCR, and its TCRdb copy is limited to in-frame clones, with some not included. This repertoire shows fewer than 650,000 clones, roughly 15% found once; its top ten account for around 0.1%. The specimen was naive CD4+ T cells from blood. Every receptor here comes from a man in his late teens or twenties in good health. The CDR3 runs from the conserved cysteine through the conserved F or W. D genes are given only for firm matches. Part of the rows lack a size; the others show once, few, many or a class for expanded clones.

CDR3,DNA,V,size,length,D,J
CASSVDRVGQPQHF,TGTGCCAGTAGTGTGGACAGGGTTGGTCAGCCCCAGCATTTT,TRBV19,few,14,TRBD1,TRBJ1-5
CASSLPTEQETQYF,TGTGCCAGCAGCTTGCCGACAGAGCAAGAGACCCAGTACTTC,TRBV7-9,.,14,.,TRBJ2-5
CASSLVGTTNTGELFF,TGTGCCAGCAGCTTAGTCGGGACAACGAACACCGGGGAGCTGTTTTTT,TRBV7-2,few,16,.,TRBJ2-2
CASSQGTSQYF,TGTGCCAGCAGTCAGGGGACGTCCCAGTACTTC,TRBV6-5,.,11,.,TRBJ2-5
CASSKSGQGETNEQFF,TGTGCCAGCAGCAAATCCGGACAGGGGGAAACTAATGAGCAGTTCTTC,TRBV21-1,few,16,.,TRBJ2-1
CRVGARKGRDYNEQFF,TGCCGCGTTGGGGCCCGAAAGGGGAGGGATTACAATGAGCAGTTCTTC,TRBV29-1,.,16,TRBD2,TRBJ2-1
CSVDFGTQRFNYGYTF,TGCAGCGTTGACTTTGGGACCCAACGTTTTAACTATGGCTACACCTTC,TRBV29-1,.,16,.,TRBJ1-2
CASSVAAGGPEDTQYF,TGTGCCAGCAGCGTAGCCGCGGGAGGGCCTGAAGATACGCAGTATTTT,TRBV9,few,16,TRBD2,TRBJ2-3
CASLVPSSYNSPLHF,TGCGCCAGCCTCGTACCGAGCTCCTATAATTCACCCCTCCACTTT,TRBV23-1,few,15,.,TRBJ1-6
CASSIAYEQYF,TGTGCCAGCAGTATCGCCTACGAGCAGTACTTC,TRBV28,.,11,.,TRBJ2-7
CASSLGLAGGPNTGELFF,TGCGCCAGCAGCTTGGGATTAGCGGGAGGCCCAAACACCGGGGAGCTGTTTTTT,TRBV5-1,.,18,TRBD2,TRBJ2-2
CASGFGGYYGYTF,TGTGCTAGTGGTTTCGGGGGATACTATGGCTACACCTTC,TRBV12-5,.,13,.,TRBJ1-2
CASSYSTGMNTEAFF,TGTGCCAGCAGTTACTCGACAGGGATGAACACTGAAGCTTTCTTT,TRBV6-5,few,15,TRBD1,TRBJ1-1
CAIRKWTSGGISYNEQFF,TGTGCCATCCGTAAGTGGACTAGCGGGGGTATCTCCTACAATGAGCAGTTCTTC,TRBV10-3,.,18,TRBD2,TRBJ2-1
CASRDSGETQYF,TGTGCCAGCAGAGATAGCGGAGAGACCCAGTACTTC,TRBV2,.,12,.,TRBJ2-5
CASSYSDNQPQHF,TGTGCCAGCAGTTACAGCGATAATCAGCCCCAGCATTTT,TRBV6-5,.,13,.,TRBJ1-5
CTSSQDSGPSGRQTYNEQFF,TGCACCAGCAGCCAAGATTCAGGGCCTAGCGGGAGGCAGACCTACAATGAGCAGTTCTTC,TRBV1,.,20,.,TRBJ2-1
CAWSVGGTIGTHSIF,TGTGCCTGGAGTGTTGGTGGGACAATCGGGACACATTCTATCTTC,TRBV30,.,15,.,TRBJ2-7
CASSPLAIRGEQFF,TGTGCCAGCAGCCCACTGGCGATACGTGGTGAGCAGTTCTTC,TRBV5-5,.,14,.,TRBJ2-1
CASRRLAGEADTQYF,TGTGCCAGCAGGAGACTAGCGGGGGAGGCAGATACGCAGTATTTT,TRBV27,few,15,TRBD2,TRBJ2-3
CASTPPRQGAYNEQFF,TGTGCCAGTACCCCCCCGAGGCAGGGGGCCTACAATGAGCAGTTCTTC,TRBV19,.,16,TRBD1,TRBJ2-1
CAISNPPQGNEQFF,TGTGCCATCAGTAACCCCCCCCAGGGGAATGAGCAGTTCTTC,TRBV10-3,few,14,.,TRBJ2-1
CASSLGGRAREQYF,TGTGCCAGCAGCCTGGGCGGGAGGGCCCGGGAGCAGTACTTC,TRBV9,.,14,TRBD2,TRBJ2-7
CASSFEGLGANVLTF,TGCGCCAGCAGCTTTGAGGGTCTTGGGGCCAACGTCCTGACTTTC,TRBV5-1,few,15,.,TRBJ2-6
CAISEDRVTDTQYF,TGTGCCATCAGCGAAGACAGGGTTACAGATACGCAGTATTTT,TRBV10-3,once,14,TRBD1,TRBJ2-3
CASTQVRVEGYTF,TGTGCCAGCACCCAGGTTCGGGTTGAAGGCTACACCTTC,TRBV7-9,few,13,.,TRBJ1-2
CASSQADFLTGEQYF,TGCGCCAGCAGCCAAGCGGACTTCCTTACGGGCGAGCAGTACTTC,TRBV4-1,.,15,.,TRBJ2-7
CASSQSLFQGILPEDTEAFF,TGCGCCAGCAGTCAATCCCTATTCCAGGGGATCCTTCCGGAGGACACTGAAGCTTTCTTT,TRBV23-1,few,20,.,TRBJ1-1
CASSKGTGIYSGANVLTF,TGCGCCAGCAGCAAAGGGACAGGGATATACTCTGGGGCCAACGTCCTGACTTTC,TRBV5-1,.,18,TRBD1,TRBJ2-6
CASSFIEGANYGYTF,TGTGCCAGCAGTTTCATTGAGGGGGCTAACTATGGCTACACCTTC,TRBV6-6,.,15,.,TRBJ1-2
CASSLSVWGPSYEQYF,TGTGCCAGCAGTTTAAGTGTATGGGGGCCGTCCTACGAGCAGTACTTC,TRBV27,few,16,.,TRBJ2-7
CASSLIGRREENIQYF,TGTGCCAGCAGCTTAATAGGACGGAGGGAGGAAAACATTCAGTACTTC,TRBV11-2,.,16,.,TRBJ2-4
CASSLWNYEQYF,TGTGCCAGCAGTTTGTGGAACTACGAGCAGTACTTC,TRBV28,.,12,.,TRBJ2-7
CASSVGQGIYNEQFF,TGTGCCAGCAGCGTAGGACAGGGGATCTACAATGAGCAGTTCTTC,TRBV9,.,15,TRBD1,TRBJ2-1
CASSSFGTGLNEQFF,TGTGCCAGCAGCTCCTTCGGGACAGGGCTCAATGAGCAGTTCTTC,TRBV6-5,few,15,TRBD1,TRBJ2-1
CASSPAGTGNYEQYF,TGTGCCAGCAGCCCAGCCGGGACAGGGAACTACGAGCAGTACTTC,TRBV7-2,.,15,TRBD1,TRBJ2-7
CATSRDRAGTTNQPQHF,TGTGCCACCAGCAGAGATAGGGCAGGGACAACTAATCAGCCCCAGCATTTT,TRBV15,.,17,.,TRBJ1-5
CASSRRDSYEQYF,TGCGCCAGCAGCCGTCGCGACTCCTACGAGCAGTACTTC,TRBV4-1,.,13,.,TRBJ2-7
CASSFGQGITDTQYF,TGTGCCAGCAGTTTTGGACAGGGTATCACAGATACGCAGTATTTT,TRBV28,.,15,TRBD1,TRBJ2-3
CASSVVLAGVYEQFF,TGTGCCAGCAGCGTAGTGCTAGCGGGAGTATATGAGCAGTTCTTC,TRBV9,few,15,TRBD2,TRBJ2-1
CASSLVAGGNYEQYF,TGTGCCAGCAGCTTAGTGGCAGGGGGGAACTACGAGCAGTACTTC,TRBV7-2,few,15,.,TRBJ2-7
CASSVSGPGYNEQFF,TGTGCCAGCAGCGTCTCAGGGCCCGGTTACAATGAGCAGTTCTTC,TRBV9,few,15,.,TRBJ2-1
CASSRGGTIRDSPLHF,TGTGCCAGCAGCCGGGGGGGCACCATAAGGGATTCACCCCTCCACTTT,TRBV7-9,.,16,.,TRBJ1-6
CASSKEVETGLSSGNTIYF,TGTGCCAGCAGCAAAGAAGTTGAGACAGGGCTCTCCTCTGGAAACACCATATATTTT,TRBV9,few,19,TRBD1,TRBJ1-3
CASSAGTGVSGYTF,TGTGCCAGCAGCGCCGGGACAGGGGTTAGCGGCTACACCTTC,TRBV7-3,.,14,TRBD1,TRBJ1-2
CASSSQGYEQYF,TGTGCCAGCAGCTCGCAGGGTTACGAGCAGTACTTC,TRBV7-9,few,12,.,TRBJ2-7
CASSLARNRGREQYF,TGTGCCAGCAGCTTAGCGCGGAACAGGGGTAGGGAGCAGTACTTC,TRBV7-2,.,15,TRBD1,TRBJ2-7